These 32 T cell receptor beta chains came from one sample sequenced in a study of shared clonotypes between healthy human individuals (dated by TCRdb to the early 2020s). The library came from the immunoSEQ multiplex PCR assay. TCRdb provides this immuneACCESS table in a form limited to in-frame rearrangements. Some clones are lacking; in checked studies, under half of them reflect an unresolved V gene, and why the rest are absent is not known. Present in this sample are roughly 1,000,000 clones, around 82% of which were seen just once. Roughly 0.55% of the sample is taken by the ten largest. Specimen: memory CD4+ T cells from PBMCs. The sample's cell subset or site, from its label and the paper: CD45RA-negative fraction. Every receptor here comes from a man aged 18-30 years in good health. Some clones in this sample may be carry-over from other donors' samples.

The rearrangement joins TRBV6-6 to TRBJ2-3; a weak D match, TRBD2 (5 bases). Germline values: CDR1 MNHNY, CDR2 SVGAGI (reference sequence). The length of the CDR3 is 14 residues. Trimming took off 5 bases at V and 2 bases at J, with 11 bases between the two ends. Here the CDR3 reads CASSQTRDTDTQYF. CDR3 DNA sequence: TGTGCCAGCAGTCAGACCCGGGACACAGATACGCAGTATTTT.

The CDR3 sequence: CASSVPRGTSGSRETQYF. Here the CDR3 DNA reads TGTGCCAGCAGCGTACCCAGGGGGACTAGCGGGAGTCGGGAGACCCAGTACTTC. This chain joins TRBV9 and TRBJ2-5, with 14 bases aligning to TRBD2. J was trimmed by 5 bases and V by 1 base; bases with no gene match: 10. The CDR3 has 18 residues. Germline V gives CDR1 SGDLS, CDR2 YYNGEE.

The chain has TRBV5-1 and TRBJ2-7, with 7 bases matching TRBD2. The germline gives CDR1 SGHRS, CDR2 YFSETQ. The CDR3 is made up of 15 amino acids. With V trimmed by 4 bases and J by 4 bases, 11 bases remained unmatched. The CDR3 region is CASSPLFAGAYEQYF. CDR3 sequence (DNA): TGCGCCAGCAGCCCCCTGTTCGCGGGAGCTTACGAGCAGTACTTC.

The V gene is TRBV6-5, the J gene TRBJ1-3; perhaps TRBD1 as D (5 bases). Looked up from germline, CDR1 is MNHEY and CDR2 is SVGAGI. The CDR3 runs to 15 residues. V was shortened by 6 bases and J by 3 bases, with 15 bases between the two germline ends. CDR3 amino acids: CASRRGTADGNTIYF. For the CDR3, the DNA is TGTGCCAGCAGACGAGGGACGGCCGATGGAAACACCATATATTTT.

CDR3: CASSQAWETQYF. DNA for the CDR3: TGTGCCAGCAGCCAAGCATGGGAGACCCAGTACTTC. This sequence joins TRBV14 and TRBJ2-5; D unclear. Germline-derived CDR1 and CDR2 are SGHDN and FVKESK. Trimming stripped 1 base from V and 5 bases from J, with 5 bases between. The CDR3 consists of 12 residues.

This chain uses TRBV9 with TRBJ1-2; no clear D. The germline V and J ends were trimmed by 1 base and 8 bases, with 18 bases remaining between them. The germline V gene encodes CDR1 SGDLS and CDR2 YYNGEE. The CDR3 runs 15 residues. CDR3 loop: CASSVSVGPMEGYTF. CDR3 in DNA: TGTGCCAGCAGCGTAAGTGTCGGACCGATGGAGGGCTACACCTTC.

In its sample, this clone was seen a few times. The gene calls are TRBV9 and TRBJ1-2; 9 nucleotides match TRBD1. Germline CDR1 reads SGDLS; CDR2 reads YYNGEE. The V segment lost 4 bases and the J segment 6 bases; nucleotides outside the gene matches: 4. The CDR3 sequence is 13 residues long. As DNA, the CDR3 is TGTGCCAGCAGCTCTGGACAGGGGAATGGCTACACCTTC. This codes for CASSSGQGNGYTF.

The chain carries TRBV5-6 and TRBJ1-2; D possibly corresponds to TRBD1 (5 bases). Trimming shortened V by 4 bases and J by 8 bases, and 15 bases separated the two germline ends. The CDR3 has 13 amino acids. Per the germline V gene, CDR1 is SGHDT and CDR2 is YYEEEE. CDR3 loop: CASSPRGTEGYTF. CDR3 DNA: TGTGCCAGCAGCCCCCGCGGGACGGAGGGCTACACCTTC.

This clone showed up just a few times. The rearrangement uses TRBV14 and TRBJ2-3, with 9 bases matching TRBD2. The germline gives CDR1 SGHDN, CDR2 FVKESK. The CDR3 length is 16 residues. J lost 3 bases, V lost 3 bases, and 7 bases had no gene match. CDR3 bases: TGTGCCAGCAGCCATGGTGCGGCGGGAGGGACAGATACGCAGTATTTT. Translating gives CASSHGAAGGTDTQYF.

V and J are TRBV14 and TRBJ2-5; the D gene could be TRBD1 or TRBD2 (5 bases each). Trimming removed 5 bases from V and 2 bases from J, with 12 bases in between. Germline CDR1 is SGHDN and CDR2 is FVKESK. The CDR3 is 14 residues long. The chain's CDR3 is CASSARQRQETQYF. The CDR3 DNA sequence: TGTGCCAGCAGCGCCCGACAGCGGCAAGAGACCCAGTACTTC.

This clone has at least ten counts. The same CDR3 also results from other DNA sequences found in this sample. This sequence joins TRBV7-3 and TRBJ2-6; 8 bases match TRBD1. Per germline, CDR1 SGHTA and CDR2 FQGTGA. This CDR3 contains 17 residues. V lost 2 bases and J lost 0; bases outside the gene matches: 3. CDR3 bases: TGTGCCAGCAGCTTACAGGGGGCACCCTCTGGGGCCAACGTCCTGACTTTC. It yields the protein CASSLQGAPSGANVLTF.

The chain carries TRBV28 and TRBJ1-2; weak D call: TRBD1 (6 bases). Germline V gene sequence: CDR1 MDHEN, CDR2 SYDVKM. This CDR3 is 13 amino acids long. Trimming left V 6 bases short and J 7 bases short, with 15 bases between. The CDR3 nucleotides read TGTGCCAGCAGCATACAGGGTGTAGGTGGCTACACCTTC. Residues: CASSIQGVGGYTF.

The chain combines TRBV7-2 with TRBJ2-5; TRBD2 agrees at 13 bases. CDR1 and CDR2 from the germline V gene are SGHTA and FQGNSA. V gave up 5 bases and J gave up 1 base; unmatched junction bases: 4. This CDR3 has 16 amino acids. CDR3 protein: CASSAWTSGGQETQYF. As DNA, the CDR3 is TGTGCCAGCAGCGCCTGGACTAGCGGGGGCCAAGAGACCCAGTACTTC. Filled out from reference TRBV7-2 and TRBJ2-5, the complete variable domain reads GAGVSQSPSNKVTEKGKDVELRCDPISGHTALYWYRQSLGQGLEFLIYFQGNSAPDKSGLPSDRFSAERTGGSVSTLTIQRTQQEDSAVYLCASSAWTSGGQETQYFGPGTRLLVL.

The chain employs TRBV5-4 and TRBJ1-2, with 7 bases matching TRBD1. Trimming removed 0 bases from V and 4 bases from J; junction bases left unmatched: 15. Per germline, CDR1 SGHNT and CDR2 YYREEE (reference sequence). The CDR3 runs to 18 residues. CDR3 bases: TGTGCCAGCAGCTTGGCTACGGTCCCAGGGACAGAAGGCTATGGCTACACCTTC. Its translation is CASSLATVPGTEGYGYTF.

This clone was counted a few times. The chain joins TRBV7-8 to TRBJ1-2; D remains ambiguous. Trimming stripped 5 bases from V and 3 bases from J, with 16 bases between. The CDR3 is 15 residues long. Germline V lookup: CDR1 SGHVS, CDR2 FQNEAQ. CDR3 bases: TGTGCCAGCAGCCCCCGAGGCGGGAAAGACTATGGCTACACCTTC. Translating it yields CASSPRGGKDYGYTF.

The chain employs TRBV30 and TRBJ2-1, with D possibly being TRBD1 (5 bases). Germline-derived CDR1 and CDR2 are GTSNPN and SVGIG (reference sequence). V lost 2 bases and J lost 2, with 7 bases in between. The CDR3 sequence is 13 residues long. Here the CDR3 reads CAWSKGAYNEQFF. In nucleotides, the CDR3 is TGTGCCTGGAGTAAAGGGGCCTACAATGAGCAGTTCTTC.

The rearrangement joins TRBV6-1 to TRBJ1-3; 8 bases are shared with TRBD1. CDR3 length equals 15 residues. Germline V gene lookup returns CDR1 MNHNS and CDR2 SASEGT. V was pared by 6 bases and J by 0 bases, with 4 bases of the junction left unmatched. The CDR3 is CASRGQADSGNTIYF. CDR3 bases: TGTGCCAGCAGGGGACAGGCTGACTCTGGAAACACCATATATTTT.

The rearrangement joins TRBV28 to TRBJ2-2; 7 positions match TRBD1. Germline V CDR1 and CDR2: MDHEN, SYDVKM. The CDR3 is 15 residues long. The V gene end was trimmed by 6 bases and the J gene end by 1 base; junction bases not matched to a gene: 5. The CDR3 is CASRPGQLNTGELFF. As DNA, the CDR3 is TGTGCCAGCAGACCGGGACAGCTGAACACCGGGGAGCTGTTTTTT. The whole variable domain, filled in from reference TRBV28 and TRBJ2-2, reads DVKVTQSSRYLVKRTGEKVFLECVQDMDHENMFWYRQDPGLGLRLIYFSYDVKMKEKGDIPEGYSVSREKKERFSLILESASTNQTSMYLCASRPGQLNTGELFFGEGSRLTVL.

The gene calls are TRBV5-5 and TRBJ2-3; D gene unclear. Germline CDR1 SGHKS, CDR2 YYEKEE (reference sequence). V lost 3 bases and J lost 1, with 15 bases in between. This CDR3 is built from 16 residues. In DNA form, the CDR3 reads TGTGCCAGCAGCTCGATTTTAGCAGCCCGCACAGATACGCAGTATTTT. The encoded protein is CASSSILAARTDTQYF.

The CDR3 reads CASSLVGASSGNTIYF. The CDR3 nucleotides are TGCGCCAGCAGCTTGGTGGGGGCCTCCTCTGGAAACACCATATATTTT. This chain joins TRBV5-1 and TRBJ1-3, with a weak D call TRBD1 (6 bases). CDR3 size: 16 residues. Trimming removed 0 bases at V and 0 bases at J, with 10 bases between. From germline, CDR1 is SGHRS and CDR2 YFSETQ.

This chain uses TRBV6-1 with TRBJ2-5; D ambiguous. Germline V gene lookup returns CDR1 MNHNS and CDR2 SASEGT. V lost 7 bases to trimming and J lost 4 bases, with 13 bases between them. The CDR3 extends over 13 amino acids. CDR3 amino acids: CASNQASRETQYF. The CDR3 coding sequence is TGTGCCAGCAATCAGGCTTCGCGAGAGACCCAGTACTTC.

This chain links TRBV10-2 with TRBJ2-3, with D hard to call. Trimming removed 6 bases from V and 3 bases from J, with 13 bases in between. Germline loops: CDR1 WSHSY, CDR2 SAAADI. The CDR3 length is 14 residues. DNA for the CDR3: TGCGCCAGCAGCAACCGGGCCGTAACAGATACGCAGTATTTT. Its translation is CASSNRAVTDTQYF.

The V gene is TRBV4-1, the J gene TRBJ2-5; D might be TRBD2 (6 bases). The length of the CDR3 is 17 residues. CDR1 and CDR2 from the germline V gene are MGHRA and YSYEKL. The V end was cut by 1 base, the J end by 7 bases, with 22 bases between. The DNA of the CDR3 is TGCGCCAGCAGCCAAGCCTCGGGACTCCTATCTCTAGGGACCCAGTACTTC. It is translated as CASSQASGLLSLGTQYF.

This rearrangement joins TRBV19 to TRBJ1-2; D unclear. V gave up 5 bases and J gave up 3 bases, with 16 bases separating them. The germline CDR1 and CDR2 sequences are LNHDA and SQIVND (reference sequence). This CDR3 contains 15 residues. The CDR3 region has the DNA TGTGCCAGTAGTCTTTCGGCTCCCCTGGACTATGGCTACACCTTC. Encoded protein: CASSLSAPLDYGYTF.

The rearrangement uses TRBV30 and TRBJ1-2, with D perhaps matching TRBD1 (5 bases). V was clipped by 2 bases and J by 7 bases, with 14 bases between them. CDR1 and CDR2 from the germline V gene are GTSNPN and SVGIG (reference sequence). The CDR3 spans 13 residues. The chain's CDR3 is CAWSLSAGSGYTF. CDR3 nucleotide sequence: TGTGCCTGGAGTCTCTCGGCAGGGAGTGGCTACACCTTC.

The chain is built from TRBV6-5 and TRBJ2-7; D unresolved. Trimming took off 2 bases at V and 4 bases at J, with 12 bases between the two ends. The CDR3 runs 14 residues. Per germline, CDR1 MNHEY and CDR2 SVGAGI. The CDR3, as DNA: TGTGCCAGCAGTTACCTGGCAGAAGCTTACGAGCAGTACTTC. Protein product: CASSYLAEAYEQYF.

CDR3 DNA sequence: TGCAGCGTTTTCGGGGAGCGGGAGGCCCCAGATACGCAGTATTTT. Protein: CSVFGEREAPDTQYF. The chain carries TRBV29-1 and TRBJ2-3, with TRBD2 identical over 9 bases. V lost 5 bases and J lost 4; bases outside the gene matches: 10. CDR3 length equals 15 residues. The germline gives CDR1 SQVTM, CDR2 ANQGSEA.

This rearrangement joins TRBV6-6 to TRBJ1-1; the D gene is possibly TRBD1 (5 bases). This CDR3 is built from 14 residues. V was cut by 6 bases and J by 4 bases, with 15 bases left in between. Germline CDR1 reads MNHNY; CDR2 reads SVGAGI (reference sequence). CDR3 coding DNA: TGTGCCAGCAGCCCGGCATATGGGGGCACTGAAGCTTTCTTT. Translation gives CASSPAYGGTEAFF.

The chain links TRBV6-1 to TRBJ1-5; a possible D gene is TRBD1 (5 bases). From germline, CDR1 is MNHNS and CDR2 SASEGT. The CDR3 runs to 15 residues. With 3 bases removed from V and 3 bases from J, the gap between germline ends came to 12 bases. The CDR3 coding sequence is TGTGCCAGCAGTGACGCAGGGCTCGTCAATCAGCCCCAGCATTTT. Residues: CASSDAGLVNQPQHF.

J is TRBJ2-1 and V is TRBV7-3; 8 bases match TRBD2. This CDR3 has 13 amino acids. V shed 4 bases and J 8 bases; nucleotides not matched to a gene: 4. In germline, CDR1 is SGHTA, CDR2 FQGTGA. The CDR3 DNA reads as TGTGCCAGCAGCTCTAGCGGGCCGGATGAGCAGTTCTTC. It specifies CASSSSGPDEQFF.

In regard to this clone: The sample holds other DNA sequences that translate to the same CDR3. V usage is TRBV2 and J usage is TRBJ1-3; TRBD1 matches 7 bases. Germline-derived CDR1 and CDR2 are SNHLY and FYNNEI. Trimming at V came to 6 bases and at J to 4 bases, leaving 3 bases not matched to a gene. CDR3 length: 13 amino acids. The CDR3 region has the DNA TGTGCCAGCAGGCCGACAGGGGGAAACACCATATATTTT. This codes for CASRPTGGNTIYF.

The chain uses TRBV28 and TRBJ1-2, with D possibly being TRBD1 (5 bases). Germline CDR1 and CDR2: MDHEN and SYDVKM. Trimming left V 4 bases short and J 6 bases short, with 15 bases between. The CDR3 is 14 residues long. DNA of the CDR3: TGTGCCAGCAGTTCTGCCGGGACCCGGGATGGCTACACCTTC. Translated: CASSSAGTRDGYTF.